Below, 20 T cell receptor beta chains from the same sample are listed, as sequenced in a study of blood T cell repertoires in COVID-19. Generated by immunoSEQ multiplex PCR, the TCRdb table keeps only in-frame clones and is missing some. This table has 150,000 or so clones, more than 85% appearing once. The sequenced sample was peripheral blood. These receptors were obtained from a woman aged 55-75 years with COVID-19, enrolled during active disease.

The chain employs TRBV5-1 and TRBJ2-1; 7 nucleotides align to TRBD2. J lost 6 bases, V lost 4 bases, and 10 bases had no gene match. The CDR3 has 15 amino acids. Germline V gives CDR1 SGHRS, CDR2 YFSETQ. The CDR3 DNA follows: TGCGCCAGCAGCCCGGGACTGTCTAGCGGCAATGAGCAGTTCTTC. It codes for CASSPGLSSGNEQFF.

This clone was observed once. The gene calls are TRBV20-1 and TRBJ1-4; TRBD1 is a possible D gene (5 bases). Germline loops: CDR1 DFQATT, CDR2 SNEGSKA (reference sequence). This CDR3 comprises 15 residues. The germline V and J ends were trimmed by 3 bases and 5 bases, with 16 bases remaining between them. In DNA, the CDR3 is TGCAGTGCTAGTTCAGGCGGGGGTTTGAATGAAAAACTGTTTTTT. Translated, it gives CSASSGGGLNEKLFF.

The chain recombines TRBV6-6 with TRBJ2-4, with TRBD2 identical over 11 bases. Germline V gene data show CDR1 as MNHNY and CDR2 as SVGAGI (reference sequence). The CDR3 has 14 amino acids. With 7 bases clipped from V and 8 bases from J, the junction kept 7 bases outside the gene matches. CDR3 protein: CASNLSGGAHIQYF. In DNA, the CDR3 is TGTGCCAGCAATCTTAGCGGGGGGGCTCACATTCAGTACTTC.

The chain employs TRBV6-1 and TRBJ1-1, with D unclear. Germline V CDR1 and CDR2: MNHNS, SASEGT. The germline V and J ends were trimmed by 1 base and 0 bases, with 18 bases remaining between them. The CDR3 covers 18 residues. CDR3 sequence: CASSEGSRPPPMNTEAFF. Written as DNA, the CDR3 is TGTGCCAGCAGTGAAGGTTCGCGTCCGCCCCCTATGAACACTGAAGCTTTCTTT.

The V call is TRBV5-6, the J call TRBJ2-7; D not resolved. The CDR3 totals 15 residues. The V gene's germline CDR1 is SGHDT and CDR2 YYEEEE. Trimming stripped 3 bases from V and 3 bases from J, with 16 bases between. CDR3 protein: CASSSRRKHSYEQYF. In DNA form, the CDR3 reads TGTGCCAGCAGCTCCCGAAGAAAACACAGCTACGAGCAGTACTTC.

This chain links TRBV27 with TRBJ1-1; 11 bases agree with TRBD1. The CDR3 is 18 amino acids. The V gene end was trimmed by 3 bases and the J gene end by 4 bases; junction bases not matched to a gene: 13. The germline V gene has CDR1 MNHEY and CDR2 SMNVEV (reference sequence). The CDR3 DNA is TGTGCCAGCAGTTTCCTCCCCTGGACAGGGGGCAGGGGCACTGAAGCTTTCTTT. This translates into CASSFLPWTGGRGTEAFF.

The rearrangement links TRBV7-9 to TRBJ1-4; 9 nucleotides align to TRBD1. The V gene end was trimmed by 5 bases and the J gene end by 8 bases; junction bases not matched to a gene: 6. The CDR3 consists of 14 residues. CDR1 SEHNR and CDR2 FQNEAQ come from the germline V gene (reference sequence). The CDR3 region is CASSKTGGTEKLFF. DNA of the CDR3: TGTGCCAGCAGCAAGACAGGGGGAACGGAAAAACTGTTTTTT.

The CDR3 reads CAWSTLHRVDQPQHF. The DNA for the CDR3 is TGTGCCTGGAGCACGCTCCACAGGGTAGACCAGCCCCAGCATTTT. The V and J genes are TRBV30 and TRBJ1-5; the D gene is possibly TRBD1 (6 bases). The CDR3 consists of 15 residues. V lost 3 bases and J lost 7, with 19 bases in between. Germline loops: CDR1 GTSNPN, CDR2 SVGIG (reference sequence).

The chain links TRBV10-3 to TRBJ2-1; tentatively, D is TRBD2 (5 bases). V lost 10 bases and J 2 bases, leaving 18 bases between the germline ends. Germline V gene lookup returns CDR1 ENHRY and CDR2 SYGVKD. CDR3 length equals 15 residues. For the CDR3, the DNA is TGTGCCAGTAAACCAGGAGGAACCACCTACAATGAGCAGTTCTTC. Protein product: CASKPGGTTYNEQFF.

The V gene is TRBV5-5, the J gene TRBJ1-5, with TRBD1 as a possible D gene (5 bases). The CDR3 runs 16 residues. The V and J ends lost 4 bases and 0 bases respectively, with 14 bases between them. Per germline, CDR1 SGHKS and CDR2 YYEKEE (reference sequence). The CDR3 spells CASSQSAGLSNQPQHF. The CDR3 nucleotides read TGTGCCAGCAGCCAGTCGGCAGGGCTTAGCAATCAGCCCCAGCATTTT. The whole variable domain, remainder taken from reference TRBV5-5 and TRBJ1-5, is DAGVTQSPTHLIKTRGQQVTLRCSPISGHKSVSWYQQVLGQGPQFIFQYYEKEERGRGNFPDRFSARQFPNYSSELNVNALLLGDSALYLCASSQSAGLSNQPQHFGDGTRLSIL.

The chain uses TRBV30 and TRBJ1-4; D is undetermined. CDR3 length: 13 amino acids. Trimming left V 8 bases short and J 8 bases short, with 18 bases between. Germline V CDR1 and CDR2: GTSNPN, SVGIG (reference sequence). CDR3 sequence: CAGEAGHSEKLFF. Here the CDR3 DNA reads TGTGCCGGAGAGGCGGGCCATTCGGAAAAACTGTTTTTT.

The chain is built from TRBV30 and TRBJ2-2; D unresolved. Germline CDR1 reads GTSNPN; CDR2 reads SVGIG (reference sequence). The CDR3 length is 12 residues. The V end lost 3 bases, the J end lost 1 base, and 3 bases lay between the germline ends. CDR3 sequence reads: CAWSGNTGELFF. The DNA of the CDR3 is TGTGCCTGGAGCGGGAACACCGGGGAGCTGTTTTTT.

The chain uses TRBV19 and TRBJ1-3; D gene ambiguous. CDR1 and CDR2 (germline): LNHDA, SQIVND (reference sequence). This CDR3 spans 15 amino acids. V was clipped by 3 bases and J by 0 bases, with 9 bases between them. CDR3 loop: CASSIWRSSGNTIYF. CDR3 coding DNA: TGTGCCAGTAGTATTTGGAGGAGCTCTGGAAACACCATATATTTT.

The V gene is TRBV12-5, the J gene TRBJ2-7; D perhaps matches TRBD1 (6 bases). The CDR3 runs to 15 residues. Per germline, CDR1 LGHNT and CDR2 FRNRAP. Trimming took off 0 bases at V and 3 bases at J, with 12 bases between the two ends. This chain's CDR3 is CASGLVVGQIYEQYF. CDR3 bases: TGTGCTAGTGGTTTGGTGGTCGGACAGATCTACGAGCAGTACTTC.

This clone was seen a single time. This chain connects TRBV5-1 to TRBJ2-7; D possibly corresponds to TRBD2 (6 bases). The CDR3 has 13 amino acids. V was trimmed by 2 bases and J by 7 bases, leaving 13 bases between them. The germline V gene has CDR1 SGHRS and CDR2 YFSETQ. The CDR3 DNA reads TGCGCCAGCAGCTTCCCGCAGGGAGGAGAGCAGTACTTC. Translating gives CASSFPQGGEQYF.

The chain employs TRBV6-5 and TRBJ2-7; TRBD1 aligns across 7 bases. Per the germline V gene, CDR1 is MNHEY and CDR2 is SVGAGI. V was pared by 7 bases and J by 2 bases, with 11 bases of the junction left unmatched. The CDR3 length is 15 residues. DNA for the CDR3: TGTGCCAGCACCCAGAGATGGGACAGTGCCTACGAGCAGTACTTC. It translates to CASTQRWDSAYEQYF.

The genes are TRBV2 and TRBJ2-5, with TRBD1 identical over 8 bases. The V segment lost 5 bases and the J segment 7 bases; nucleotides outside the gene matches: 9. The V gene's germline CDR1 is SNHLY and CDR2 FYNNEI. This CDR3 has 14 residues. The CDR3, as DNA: TGTGCCAGCAGTACCGGACAGGGCTGGGCGACCCAGTACTTC. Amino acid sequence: CASSTGQGWATQYF.

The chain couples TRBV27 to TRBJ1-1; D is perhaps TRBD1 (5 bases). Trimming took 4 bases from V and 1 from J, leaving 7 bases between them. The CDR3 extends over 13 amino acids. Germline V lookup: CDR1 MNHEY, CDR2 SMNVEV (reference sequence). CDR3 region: CASSYTGNTEAFF. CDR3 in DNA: TGTGCCAGCAGTTACACAGGGAACACTGAAGCTTTCTTT.

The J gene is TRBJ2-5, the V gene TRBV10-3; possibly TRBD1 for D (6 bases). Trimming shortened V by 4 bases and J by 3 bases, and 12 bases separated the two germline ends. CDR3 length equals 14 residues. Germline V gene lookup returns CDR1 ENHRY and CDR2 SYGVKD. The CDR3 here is CAISAGATKETQYF. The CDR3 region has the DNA TGTGCCATCAGTGCAGGGGCCACAAAAGAGACCCAGTACTTC.

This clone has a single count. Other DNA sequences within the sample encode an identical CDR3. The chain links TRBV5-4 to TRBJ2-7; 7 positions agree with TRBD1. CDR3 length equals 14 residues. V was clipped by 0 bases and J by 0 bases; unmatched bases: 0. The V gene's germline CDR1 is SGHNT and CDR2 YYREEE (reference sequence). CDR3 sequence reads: CASSLDRGSYEQYF. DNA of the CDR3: TGTGCCAGCAGCTTGGACAGGGGCTCCTACGAGCAGTACTTC.